This entry describes one T cell receptor (beta chain). In the original processing: Cell counts per sample came from amplifying reference gene primers. The table came from immunoSEQ multiplex PCR; TCRdb's copy has only in-frame clones and leaves some out. That table supplies the V and J calls and clone size; D and trimming were determined from the DNA. Found here are roughly 100,000 clones, 75% to 85% of them singletons; the top ten hold over 9%. The data stem from a study of blood T cell repertoires in COVID-19. Study overall: Samples representing acute and convalescent COVID-19 were sourced from the United States, Italy and Spain. Sample material is recorded as cDNA or gDNA derived from T cells, B-cell-depleted T cells, or PBMCs.

The germline V gene encodes CDR1 SGHRS and CDR2 YFSETQ. Trimming cost V 4 bases and J 5 bases; bases outside gene matches: 5. CDR3 size: 14 residues. The sample taken for sequencing was peripheral blood. The V gene is TRBV5-1, the J gene TRBJ2-7; 11 bases agree with TRBD1. The receptor comes from a woman aged 70-85 years with acute or convalescent COVID-19. The CDR3 loop reads CASSDGQGADEQYF. The CDR3 DNA is TGCGCCAGCAGCGACGGACAGGGGGCGGACGAGCAGTACTTC.